These 28 T cell receptor beta chains came from one sample sequenced in a study of blood T cell repertoires in COVID-19. The table came from immunoSEQ multiplex PCR; TCRdb's copy has only in-frame clones and leaves some out. Of around 200,000 clones in the sample, roughly 90% were seen once. Sequencing input: PBMCs or T cells enriched from blood (not recorded which). The receptors were gathered from a woman aged 30 to 39 who had been exposed to COVID-19.

The rearrangement uses TRBV19 and TRBJ1-5, with 8 bases aligning to TRBD1. CDR1 is LNHDA and CDR2 is SQIVND in the germline V gene (reference sequence). Trimming removed 9 bases from V and 2 bases from J; junction bases left unmatched: 3. This CDR3 is 13 amino acids long. The CDR3 here is CASGQGGNQPQHF. Written as DNA, the CDR3 is TGTGCCAGCGGACAGGGTGGCAATCAGCCCCAGCATTTT.

The sample holds one count of this clone. The rearrangement uses TRBV27 and TRBJ2-3, with 8 bases matching TRBD2. The trim removed 6 bases at V and 1 base at J, leaving 3 bases unmatched. The CDR3 has 14 residues. Per the germline V gene, CDR1 is MNHEY and CDR2 is SMNVEV (reference sequence). In nucleotides, the CDR3 is TGTGCCAGCAGGGACGGGGGGGGCACAGATACGCAGTATTTT. It translates to CASRDGGGTDTQYF.

The chain is built from TRBV6-5 and TRBJ1-2; weak D call: TRBD1 (5 bases). Germline V CDR1 and CDR2: MNHEY, SVGAGI. The ends were cut back, 4 bases at V and 5 bases at J, with 17 bases in the middle. The CDR3 covers 15 residues. CDR3 protein: CASSSMGRGKYGYTF. DNA of the CDR3: TGTGCCAGCAGTTCCATGGGACGCGGGAAGTATGGCTACACCTTC.

The genes are TRBV2 and TRBJ1-2, with 7 bases fitting TRBD1. This CDR3 has 13 amino acids. Per germline, CDR1 SNHLY and CDR2 FYNNEI. The V segment lost 5 bases and the J segment 4 bases; nucleotides outside the gene matches: 4. The CDR3 bases are TGTGCCAGCAGTTCAGGGGGACTCTATGGCTACACCTTC. This translates into CASSSGGLYGYTF.

The chain recombines TRBV6-5 with TRBJ1-6; the match to TRBD1 covers 11 bases. CDR1 MNHEY and CDR2 SVGAGI come from the germline V gene. V shed 6 bases and J 10 bases; nucleotides not matched to a gene: 8. The CDR3 spans 15 residues. The DNA of the CDR3 is TGTGCCAGCAGCCCAGGACAGGGGGCAGGATCACCCCTCCACTTT. Protein: CASSPGQGAGSPLHF.

The chain couples TRBV19 to TRBJ2-1; 9 nucleotides align to TRBD2. Unmatched junction bases numbered 26, after V lost 1 base and J lost 7 bases. This CDR3 is built from 22 residues. Germline CDR1 and CDR2: LNHDA and SQIVND (reference sequence). The CDR3 DNA reads TGTGCCAGTAGTATAGGCCGGCCCGCAAAAATAAAGAAGCGGGGGGCTCAGAATGAGCAGTTCTTC. Its protein product is CASSIGRPAKIKKRGAQNEQFF.

The count of this clone is one. The V and J genes are TRBV6-5 and TRBJ1-1, with 8 positions matching TRBD1. The CDR3 extends over 15 amino acids. V dropped 2 bases and J dropped 5; count of bases not matched to a gene: 7. Per germline, CDR1 MNHEY and CDR2 SVGAGI. The CDR3: CASSYDGRGRTEAFF. The CDR3, as DNA: TGTGCCAGCAGTTACGATGGCAGGGGGCGGACTGAAGCTTTCTTT.

The rearrangement links TRBV3-1 (or the pseudogene TRBV3-2) to TRBJ2-7; weak D call: TRBD1 (6 bases). The length of the CDR3 is 13 residues. The germline gives CDR1 LGHDT, CDR2 YNNKEL (reference sequence). The ends were cut back, 5 bases at V and 5 bases at J, with 13 bases in the middle. The DNA of the CDR3 is TGTGCCAGCAGCACCCAGACAGGAAACGAGCAGTACTTC. Its translation: CASSTQTGNEQYF.

This clone was seen a single time. The rearrangement uses TRBV2 and TRBJ1-6; D may be TRBD1 (5 bases). V lost 7 bases and J 7 bases, leaving 17 bases between the germline ends. The CDR3 covers 15 residues. Germline assignment: CDR1 SNHLY and CDR2 FYNNEI. In nucleotides, the CDR3 is TGTGCCAGCAACCCATCCGGGACTGAGAATTCACCCCTCCACTTT. Protein product: CASNPSGTENSPLHF.

CDR3 DNA sequence: TGTGCCTGGAGTGTAGGGGCGGGGGAAAACATTCAGTACTTC. This sequence encodes CAWSVGAGENIQYF. The chain joins TRBV30 to TRBJ2-4, with 7 bases identical to TRBD2. The CDR3 length is 14 residues. Trimming took 0 bases from V and 5 from J; bases not matched to a gene: 4. In germline, CDR1 is GTSNPN, CDR2 SVGIG (reference sequence).

The chain has TRBV19 and TRBJ2-1, with 11 bases lining up with TRBD2. Unmatched junction bases numbered 8, after V lost 6 bases and J lost 7 bases. This CDR3 has 15 residues. Germline V gene sequence: CDR1 LNHDA, CDR2 SQIVND (reference sequence). The CDR3 spells CASSTGTSGRNEQFF. In DNA form, the CDR3 reads TGTGCCAGTAGCACCGGGACTAGCGGACGAAATGAGCAGTTCTTC.

The J gene is TRBJ1-4, the V gene TRBV19, with D perhaps matching TRBD1 (5 bases). Trimming stripped 4 bases from V and 0 bases from J, with 6 bases between. This CDR3 region has 14 residues. In germline, CDR1 is LNHDA, CDR2 SQIVND (reference sequence). CDR3 region: CASSTQATNEKLFF. The CDR3 DNA follows: TGTGCCAGTAGTACACAGGCAACTAATGAAAAACTGTTTTTT. The full variable domain, in which reference TRBV19 and TRBJ1-4 provide the parts outside the CDR3, is DGGITQSPKYLFRKEGQNVTLSCEQNLNHDAMYWYRQDPGQGLRLIYYSQIVNDFQKGDIAEGYSVSREKKESFPLTVTSAQKNPTAFYLCASSTQATNEKLFFGSGTQLSVL.

The rearrangement joins TRBV9 to TRBJ1-4; TRBD1 is a possible D gene (5 bases). V was shortened by 3 bases and J by 4 bases, with 13 bases between the two germline ends. CDR1 is SGDLS and CDR2 is YYNGEE in the germline V gene. The CDR3 extends over 15 amino acids. The CDR3, as DNA: TGTGCCAGCAGCGCCGGACCTAGGGGTAATGAAAAACTGTTTTTT. It encodes CASSAGPRGNEKLFF.

V usage is TRBV2 and J usage is TRBJ1-2, with no clear D. This CDR3 is built from 13 residues. Germline V gene data show CDR1 as SNHLY and CDR2 as FYNNEI. Trimming stripped 1 base from V and 7 bases from J, with 10 bases between. The CDR3 nucleotides read TGTGCCAGCAGTGAAGGGCAGGCTGGTGGCTACACCTTC. Translating gives CASSEGQAGGYTF.

Comment on this clone: Germline is not matched at one junction end, which may reflect a read error. The chain links TRBV7-7 to TRBJ1-4; 9 nucleotides align to TRBD1. CDR1 SSHAT and CDR2 FNYEAQ come from the germline V gene (reference sequence). The CDR3 loop spans 15 amino acids. The CDR3 sequence: CASSPWTGVPPKLFF. CDR3 in DNA: TGTGCTAGCAGCCCATGGACAGGGGTCCCCCCAAAACTGTTTTTT.

The rearrangement joins TRBV5-1 to TRBJ1-2; no reliable D call. In germline, CDR1 is SGHRS, CDR2 YFSETQ. The CDR3 covers 13 residues. Trimming pared 8 bases from V and 8 bases from J, leaving 19 bases between. DNA of the CDR3: TGCGCCAGTTCGTCGCTGGGCTCAAGCGGCTACACCTTC. Residues: CASSSLGSSGYTF.

The sample holds a few counts of this clone. This rearrangement joins TRBV6-5 to TRBJ1-4, with D perhaps TRBD1 (5 bases). Germline V gene sequence: CDR1 MNHEY, CDR2 SVGAGI. The CDR3 consists of 13 residues. V was cut by 2 bases and J by 4 bases, with 5 bases left in between. CDR3 in amino acids: CASSYRGNEKLFF. The CDR3 DNA follows: TGTGCCAGCAGTTACAGGGGTAATGAAAAACTGTTTTTT.

The chain employs TRBV7-5 and TRBJ1-6. TRBV7-5 is annotated as a pseudogene. There are 16 residues in the CDR3. The CDR3 loop reads CASGRGRRRTSTPLHF. For the CDR3, the DNA is TGTGCCAGCGGGAGAGGCAGGCGTCGCACCTCCACTCCCCTCCACTTT.

V usage is TRBV11-2 and J usage is TRBJ1-6; weak D call: TRBD1 (6 bases). Trimming shortened V by 4 bases and J by 4 bases, and 14 bases separated the two germline ends. Looked up from germline, CDR1 is SGHAT and CDR2 is FQNNGV. This CDR3 comprises 16 residues. The CDR3 protein is CASSSQQGSYNSPLHF. DNA of the CDR3: TGTGCCAGCAGCTCCCAACAGGGTAGTTATAATTCACCCCTCCACTTT.

V and J are TRBV27 and TRBJ2-3; 11 nucleotides line up with TRBD1. Germline V gene lookup returns CDR1 MNHEY and CDR2 SMNVEV (reference sequence). The CDR3 length is 15 residues. V gave up 0 bases and J gave up 8 bases; unmatched junction bases: 4. The CDR3 protein is CASSLSGTGGGTQYF. The DNA for the CDR3 is TGTGCCAGCAGTTTATCCGGGACAGGGGGTGGTACGCAGTATTTT.

This rearrangement joins TRBV9 to TRBJ2-2, with 9 bases matching TRBD2. Germline V CDR1 and CDR2: SGDLS, YYNGEE. The CDR3 totals 15 residues. Trimming removed 2 bases from V and 7 bases from J; junction bases left unmatched: 6. The CDR3 loop reads CASSVGGGAGGELFF. The CDR3, as DNA: TGTGCCAGCAGCGTCGGCGGGGGGGCCGGCGGGGAGCTGTTTTTT.

The chain carries TRBV6-5 and TRBJ1-2, with D possibly being TRBD1 (5 bases). V lost 5 bases, J lost 4 bases, and 17 bases lay in between. Germline CDR1 reads MNHEY; CDR2 reads SVGAGI. The CDR3 runs 15 residues. The CDR3 DNA is TGTGCCAGCAGTCGCGACAGCTTAAACTCCTATGGCTACACCTTC. Protein: CASSRDSLNSYGYTF.

The chain uses TRBV6-6 and TRBJ2-1; TRBD2 is a possible D gene (6 bases). The V gene lost 6 bases and the J gene lost 15 bases, with 21 bases spanning the gap. The CDR3 spans 13 residues. Germline values: CDR1 MNHNY, CDR2 SVGAGI (reference sequence). The CDR3 spells CASRRDGPQFLFF. CDR3 DNA sequence: TGTGCCAGCAGGCGGGACGGCCCCCAATTTCTGTTCTTC.

The chain combines TRBV12-3 or TRBV12-4 with TRBJ1-1, with 10 nucleotides matching TRBD1. The CDR3 length is 13 residues. Unmatched junction bases numbered 3, after V lost 7 bases and J lost 4 bases. CDR3 region: CASTRTGGTEAFF. The CDR3 bases are TGTGCCAGCACTCGGACAGGGGGCACTGAAGCTTTCTTT.

The chain combines TRBV10-3 with TRBJ2-3; 8 positions match TRBD1. V dropped 8 bases and J dropped 5; count of bases not matched to a gene: 3. There are 12 residues in the CDR3. Germline CDR1 is ENHRY and CDR2 is SYGVKD. CDR3 DNA: TGTGCCATCGGCACAGGGGGAGATACGCAGTATTTT. The encoded protein is CAIGTGGDTQYF.

The chain links TRBV28 to TRBJ1-2; D might be TRBD1 (6 bases). The CDR3 runs to 13 residues. V dropped 6 bases and J dropped 4 bases, with 12 bases sitting between them. The germline V gene encodes CDR1 MDHEN and CDR2 SYDVKM. For the CDR3, the DNA is TGTGCCAGCAGGGCACAGGACAGCTATGGCTACACCTTC. Its translation is CASRAQDSYGYTF.

This clone was detected many times. In DNA, the CDR3 is TGCGCCAGCAGCCAAGTAGCGGGGGGCACAGATACGCAGTATTTT. This sequence encodes CASSQVAGGTDTQYF. The chain couples TRBV5-1 to TRBJ2-3; 9 bases fit TRBD2. With 4 bases clipped from V and 1 base from J, the junction kept 4 bases outside the gene matches. This CDR3 spans 15 amino acids. The V gene's germline CDR1 is SGHRS and CDR2 YFSETQ.

In its sample, this clone was seen once. The chain joins TRBV11-2 to TRBJ2-2; 7 nucleotides line up with TRBD2. Losses at the gene ends were 5 bases for V and 5 bases for J; bases not matched to a gene: 11. Germline V gives CDR1 SGHAT, CDR2 FQNNGV. CDR3 size: 16 residues. CDR3 loop: CASSARTRGGTGELFF. CDR3 nucleotide sequence: TGTGCCAGCAGCGCAAGGACCCGGGGAGGGACCGGGGAGCTGTTTTTT.